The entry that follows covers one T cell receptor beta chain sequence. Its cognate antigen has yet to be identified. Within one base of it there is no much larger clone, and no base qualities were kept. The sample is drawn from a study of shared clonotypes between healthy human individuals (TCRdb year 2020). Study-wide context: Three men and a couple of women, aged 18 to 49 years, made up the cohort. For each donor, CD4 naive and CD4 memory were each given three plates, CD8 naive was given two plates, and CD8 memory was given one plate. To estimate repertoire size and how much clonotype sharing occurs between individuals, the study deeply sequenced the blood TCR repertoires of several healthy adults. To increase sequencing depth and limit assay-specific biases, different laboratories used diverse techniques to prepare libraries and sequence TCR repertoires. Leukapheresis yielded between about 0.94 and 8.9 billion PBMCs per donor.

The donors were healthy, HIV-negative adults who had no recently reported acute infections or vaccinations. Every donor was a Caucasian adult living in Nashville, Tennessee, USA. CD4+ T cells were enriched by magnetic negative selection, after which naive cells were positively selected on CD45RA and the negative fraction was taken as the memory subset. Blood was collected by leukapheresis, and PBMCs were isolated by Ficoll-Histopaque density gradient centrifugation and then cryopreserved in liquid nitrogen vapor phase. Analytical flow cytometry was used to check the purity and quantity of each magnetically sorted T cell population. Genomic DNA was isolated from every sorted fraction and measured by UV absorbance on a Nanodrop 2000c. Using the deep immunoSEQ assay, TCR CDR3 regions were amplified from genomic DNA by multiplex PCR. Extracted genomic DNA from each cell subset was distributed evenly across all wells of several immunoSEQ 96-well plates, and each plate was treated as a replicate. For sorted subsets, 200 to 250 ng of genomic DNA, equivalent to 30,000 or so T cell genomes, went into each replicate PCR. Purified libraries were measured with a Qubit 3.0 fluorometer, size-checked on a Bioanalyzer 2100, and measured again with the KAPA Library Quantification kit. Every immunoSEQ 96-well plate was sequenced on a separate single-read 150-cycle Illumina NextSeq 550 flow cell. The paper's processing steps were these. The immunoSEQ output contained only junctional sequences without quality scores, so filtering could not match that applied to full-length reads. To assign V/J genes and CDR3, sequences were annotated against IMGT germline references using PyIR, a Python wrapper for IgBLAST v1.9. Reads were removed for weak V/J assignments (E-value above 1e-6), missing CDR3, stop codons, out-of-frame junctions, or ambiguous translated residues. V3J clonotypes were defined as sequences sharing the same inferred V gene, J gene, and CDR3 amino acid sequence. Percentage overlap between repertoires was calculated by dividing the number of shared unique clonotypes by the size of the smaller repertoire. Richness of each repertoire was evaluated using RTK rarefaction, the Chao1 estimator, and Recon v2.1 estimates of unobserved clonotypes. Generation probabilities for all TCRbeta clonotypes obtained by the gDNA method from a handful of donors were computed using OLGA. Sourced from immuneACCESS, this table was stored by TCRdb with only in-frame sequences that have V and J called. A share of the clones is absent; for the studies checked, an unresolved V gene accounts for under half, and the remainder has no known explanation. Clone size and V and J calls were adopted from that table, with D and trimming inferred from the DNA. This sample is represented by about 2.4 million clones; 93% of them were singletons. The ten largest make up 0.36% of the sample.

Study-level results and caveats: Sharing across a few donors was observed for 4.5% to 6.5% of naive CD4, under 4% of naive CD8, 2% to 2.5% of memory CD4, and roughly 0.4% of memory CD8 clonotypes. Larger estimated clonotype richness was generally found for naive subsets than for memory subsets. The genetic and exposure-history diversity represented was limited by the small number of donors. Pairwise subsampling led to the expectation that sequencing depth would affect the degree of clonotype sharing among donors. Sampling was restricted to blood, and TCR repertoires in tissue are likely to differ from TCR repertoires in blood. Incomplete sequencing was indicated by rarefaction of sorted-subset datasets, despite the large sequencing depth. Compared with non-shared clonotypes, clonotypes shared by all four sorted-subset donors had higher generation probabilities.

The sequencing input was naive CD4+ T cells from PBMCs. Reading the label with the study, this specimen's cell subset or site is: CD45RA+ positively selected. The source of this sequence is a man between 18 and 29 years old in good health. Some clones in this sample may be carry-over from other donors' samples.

DNA sequence: TGTGCCAGCAGCTGGGCGGGGATCGTGAGCAATCAGCCCCAGCATTTT. This yields the protein CASSWAGIVSNQPQHF. Rearrangement joined TRBV7-8 to TRBJ1-5; no D gene call is confident. From the cysteine through the phenylalanine, the CDR3 covers 16 amino acids. The CDR3 DNA has 48 bases and is translated from base 1. CDR1 and CDR2, looked up from the germline V gene, are SGHVS and FQNEAQ. The junction carries 14 bases between V and J, which are trimmed by 4 bases and 1 base respectively.